This T cell receptor beta chain was captured in a study of beta chain features in type 1 diabetes. The sequenced template was cDNA made from the entire isolated RNA. TCRdb's copy holds only in-frame clones and misses some; the assay was immunoSEQ multiplex PCR. The data contain approximately 30,000 clones, approximately 65% of them singletons. The count of this clone is one. The antigen is not known. The V gene's germline CDR1 is MNHNS and CDR2 SASEGT. This CDR3 region has 14 residues. The V end lost 0 bases, the J end lost 7 bases, and 13 bases lay between the germline ends. Each donor gave one heparinised blood draw averaging approximately 120 mL. Cell sorting via CD45RO/CCR7/CD25/CD127/CD95/CD27 was performed to obtain CD4+ naive, central memory, regulatory and stem cell-like memory cells. Study-wide points: Type 1 diabetes patients had TCRB CDR3s that were shorter (moderately but significantly so) in all four CD4+ subsets.

Sequencing used Tregs from blood. The chain recombines TRBV6-1 with TRBJ2-7; D gene ambiguous. The TCR comes from a woman aged 25-40 years with type 1 diabetes. This chain's CDR3 is CASSEALVSREQYF. The CDR3 DNA sequence: TGTGCCAGCAGTGAAGCTCTCGTTTCGAGAGAGCAGTACTTC.